One TCR beta chain is described in this entry. This sample was included in a study of identical twins. TCRdb reprocessed the 5' RACE reads via MiXCR and lists one record per CDR3 protein. This sample has roughly 500,000 distinct CDR3 sequences, with roughly 21% found just once. V was shortened by 3 bases and J by 1 base, with 15 bases between the two germline ends. Germline V lookup: CDR1 MNHEY, CDR2 SVGAGI. The CDR3 has 16 amino acids. The sample was also linked to a second study, of T cells expressing NK-cell markers.

The chain carries TRBV6-5 and TRBJ1-1, with D unresolved. This TCR came from a woman between 18 and 29 years old in good health. The sequencing sample was made of CD4+ T cells sorted from blood. The CDR3 region is CASSYDGSRSNTEAFF. The CDR3 DNA is TGTGCCAGCAGTTATGACGGCAGTCGATCGAACACTGAAGCTTTCTTT.